The 11 T cell receptor beta chains below were found in one sample sequenced in a study of T cells in women clearing cervical HPV infection. Using immunoSEQ multiplex PCR, the repertoire was profiled, and TCRdb retains in-frame clones only, with some absent. Listed are nearly 35,000 clones; 1.6% falls within the top ten. The sample comprised blood buffy coat. These receptor sequences come from a woman between 18 and 70 years old with a cervical HPV16 infection that either progressed to CIN3+ or cleared (not recorded which).

Concerning this clone itself: Sequencing ends 3 residues short of the CDR3 end; the germline J gene provides the rest. J is TRBJ2-2 and V is TRBV20-1, with 11 bases matching TRBD2. The germline CDR1 and CDR2 sequences are DFQATT and SNEGSKA (reference sequence). The CDR3 totals 17 residues. Losses at the gene ends were 3 bases for V and 0 bases for J; bases not matched to a gene: 6. The CDR3 reads CSARGTSGTSNTGELFF. The DNA read from the CDR3 is TGCAGTGCTAGGGGGACTAGCGGAACTTCGAACACCGGGGAG.

With respect to this clone: The read terminates 3 residues ahead of where the CDR3 ends, so the germline J gene completes it. The J gene is TRBJ2-3, the V gene TRBV19, with a possible D match to TRBD1 (5 bases). Germline CDR1 reads LNHDA; CDR2 reads SQIVND (reference sequence). The CDR3 extends over 14 amino acids. CDR3 region: CASISRGLNQPQYF. CDR3 DNA, as far as it was read: TGTGCCAGTATCAGTAGGGGCTTAAATCAGCCG.

Turning to this clone: The read stops 3 residues short of the end of the CDR3; the missing end is completed from the germline J gene. V usage is TRBV5-1 and J usage is TRBJ1-2, with 7 bases that match TRBD1. The CDR3 length is 14 residues. Unmatched junction bases numbered 8, after V lost 2 bases and J lost 7 bases. Germline loops: CDR1 SGHRS, CDR2 YFSETQ. This CDR3 reads CASSFTGAAFGYTF. CDR3 bases read: TGCGCCAGCAGCTTCACAGGGGCCGCCTTTGGC.

Comment on this clone: The read ends 3 residues early relative to the CDR3; the germline J gene fills the gap. The chain carries TRBV2 and TRBJ2-2, with 9 bases lining up with TRBD1. V shed 6 bases, J shed 4 bases, and the junction held 6 bases outside the gene matches. The V gene's germline CDR1 is SNHLY and CDR2 FYNNEI. The CDR3 consists of 15 residues. The CDR3 region is CASRGQGGLTGELFF. The part of the CDR3 DNA that was read is TGTGCCAGCAGGGGACAGGGAGGCCTCACCGGGGAG.

CDR3 DNA, as far as it was read: TGTGCCAGCAGCTTAGATGCTAGCGGGACAGAGACC. As protein: CASSLDASGTET. The whole CDR3 protein reads CASSLDASGTETQYF. The V call is TRBV7-9, the J call TRBJ2-5; the match to TRBD2 covers 9 bases. The read finishes 3 residues shy of the CDR3 end, and the germline J gene is used to complete it. Germline CDR1 and CDR2: SEHNR and FQNEAQ (reference sequence). This CDR3 region has 15 residues. J lost 4 bases, V lost 1 base, and 4 bases had no gene match.

Concerning this clone itself: The read comes to an end 3 residues before the CDR3 does, leaving the germline J gene to fill in the end. The chain carries TRBV12-3 or TRBV12-4 and TRBJ1-1; D is uncertain. Trimming removed 5 bases at V and 3 bases at J, with 16 bases between. The CDR3 runs to 15 residues. The CDR3: CASSHSPGGDTEAFF. The part of the CDR3 DNA that was read is TGTGCCAGCAGTCACTCCCCCGGCGGCGACACTGAA.

Notes on this clone: The read ends 3 residues before the CDR3 terminus; that terminus is restored from the germline J gene. This sequence joins TRBV2 and TRBJ1-2, with a tentative D call TRBD1 (6 bases). Germline loops: CDR1 SNHLY, CDR2 FYNNEI. This CDR3 has 14 residues. V lost 3 bases to trimming and J lost 2 bases, with 10 bases between them. CDR3 bases read: TGTGCCAGCAGTGATTCCGGACAGAACTATGGC. Protein product: CASSDSGQNYG. The full CDR3 protein is CASSDSGQNYGYTF.

Note on this clone: The CDR3 end lies 3 residues beyond the end of the read and is filled in from the germline J gene. The chain recombines TRBV30 with TRBJ1-5; weak D call: TRBD1 (6 bases). V was shortened by 3 bases and J by 4 bases, with 10 bases between the two germline ends. The CDR3 is made up of 13 amino acids. Per the germline V gene, CDR1 is GTSNPN and CDR2 is SVGIG (reference sequence). CDR3 loop: CAWSLRGNQPQHF. The part of the CDR3 DNA that was read is TGTGCCTGGAGCCTTAGGGGGAATCAGCCC.

Comment on this clone: The CDR3 end is not reached by the read, which stops 3 residues before it; the germline J gene fills it in. The V gene is TRBV5-6, the J gene TRBJ2-7; possibly TRBD1 for D (6 bases). Germline values: CDR1 SGHDT, CDR2 YYEEEE. V was cut by 4 bases and J by 0 bases, with 11 bases left in between. The CDR3 extends over 14 amino acids. The part of the CDR3 DNA that was read is TGTGCCAGCAGCCGACAGGCCCTCTCCTACGAG. Translation gives CASSRQALSYE. In full, the CDR3 is CASSRQALSYEQYF. Filled out from reference TRBV5-6 and TRBJ2-7, the complete variable domain reads DAGVTQSPTHLIKTRGQQVTLRCSPKSGHDTVSWYQQALGQGPQFIFQYYEEEERQRGNFPDRFSGHQFPNYSSELNVNALLLGDSALYLCASSRQALSYEQYFGPGTRLTVT.

As regards this clone: The missing CDR3 end, 3 residues past where the read stops, is filled in from the germline J gene. The chain combines TRBV18 with TRBJ1-5; 7 bases match TRBD1. The germline V gene has CDR1 KGHSH and CDR2 LQKENI. J was trimmed by 9 bases and V by 3 bases; bases with no gene match: 11. The CDR3 contains 15 residues. The sequenced part of the CDR3 DNA is TGTGCCAGCTCACCGACCCAAGGGGGCGATGGGCCC. Protein sequence: CASSPTQGGDGP. The CDR3 in full is CASSPTQGGDGPQHF.

As to this clone: The missing CDR3 end, 3 residues past where the read stops, is filled in from the germline J gene. J is TRBJ2-3 and V is TRBV14; D gene ambiguous. Germline CDR1 SGHDN, CDR2 FVKESK. This CDR3 region has 13 residues. CDR3 bases read: TGTGCCAGCAGCCAAGATTCCATCCAGACG. As protein: CASSQDSIQT. Given in full, the CDR3 is CASSQDSIQTQYF.